Listed here are 9 T cell receptor beta chains from one sample, sequenced in a study of blood T cell repertoires in COVID-19. Profiled with immunoSEQ multiplex PCR; TCRdb holds only in-frame clones, not every one. The table shows some 74,000 clones, with around 83% occurring only once. The sequenced material came from peripheral blood. The receptors shown here come from a man older than 75 with acute or convalescent COVID-19.

V gene TRBV28 combines with J gene TRBJ1-2, with D unclear. CDR1 is MDHEN, CDR2 SYDVKM, per germline. The CDR3 spans 13 residues. Trimming shortened V by 3 bases and J by 8 bases, and 13 bases separated the two germline ends. CDR3 sequence (DNA): TGTGCCAGCAGTTTGAACATGCCCCAGGGCTACACCTTC. Translation gives CASSLNMPQGYTF.

This chain joins TRBV7-2 and TRBJ1-5, with D maybe TRBD1 (6 bases). There are 15 residues in the CDR3. CDR1 and CDR2 from the germline V gene are SGHTA and FQGNSA. V was cut by 1 base and J by 4 bases, with 11 bases left in between. In nucleotides, the CDR3 is TGTGCCAGCAGCTTAGTCAGGGGAGCGAATCAGCCCCAGCATTTT. This encodes CASSLVRGANQPQHF.

The chain has TRBV21-1 and TRBJ1-1. TRBV21-1 is reported as a pseudogene. This CDR3 spans 17 amino acids. The CDR3: CASTYESRSLGNTEAFF. As DNA, the CDR3 is TGTGCCAGCACCTATGAATCGAGGAGTCTCGGGAACACTGAAGCTTTCTTT.

This clone came up once. J is TRBJ1-1 and V is TRBV5-1; D perhaps matches TRBD1 (6 bases). Germline assignment: CDR1 SGHRS and CDR2 YFSETQ. The CDR3 contains 15 residues. Trimming stripped 4 bases from V and 2 bases from J, with 15 bases between. Here the CDR3 DNA reads TGCGCCAGCAGCCGGGGGGCAGTCACTAACACTGAAGCTTTCTTT. Translating gives CASSRGAVTNTEAFF.

This chain joins TRBV11-2 and TRBJ1-1; TRBD1 matches at 8 bases. Per germline, CDR1 SGHAT and CDR2 FQNNGV. The CDR3 consists of 12 residues. The ends lost 5 bases at V and 6 bases at J; junction bases unmatched: 2. CDR3 nucleotides: TGTGCCAGCAGCCCACAGGGGGCTGAAGCTTTCTTT. Its translation: CASSPQGAEAFF.

The chain recombines TRBV7-9 with TRBJ2-3; D ambiguous. Trimming left V 5 bases short and J 2 bases short, with 14 bases between. This CDR3 has 15 residues. CDR1 and CDR2 (germline): SEHNR, FQNEAQ (reference sequence). The CDR3 nucleotides read TGTGCCAGCAGCCCCGTAGGAGCCGTCACAGATACGCAGTATTTT. It yields the protein CASSPVGAVTDTQYF.

This rearrangement joins TRBV4-1 to TRBJ2-7; D may be TRBD2 (6 bases). V lost 3 bases to trimming and J lost 0 bases, with 15 bases between them. CDR1 is MGHRA and CDR2 is YSYEKL in the germline V gene. This CDR3 is 16 amino acids long. CDR3 protein: CASSQGGKGLSYEQYF. The CDR3 nucleotides read TGCGCCAGCAGCCAGGGCGGGAAGGGTCTCTCCTACGAGCAGTACTTC.

This chain connects TRBV5-8 to TRBJ1-3; D is unclear. V shed 4 bases and J shed 8 bases, with 19 bases lying between them. The germline V gene encodes CDR1 SGHTS and CDR2 YDEGEE. The CDR3 contains 15 residues. The CDR3 loop reads CASSPRGAGGDTIYF. Here the CDR3 DNA reads TGTGCCAGCAGCCCCCGGGGAGCGGGAGGCGACACCATATATTTT.

The V and J genes are TRBV6-5 and TRBJ1-3; D may be TRBD1 (5 bases). The V end was cut by 7 bases, the J end by 3 bases, with 16 bases between. This CDR3 comprises 15 residues. Germline V gives CDR1 MNHEY, CDR2 SVGAGI. The CDR3 DNA reads as TGTGCCAGCAAACTGGGGGGATCGGGTGGAAACACCATATATTTT. Amino acid sequence: CASKLGGSGGNTIYF.